The 11 T cell receptor beta chains given below trace back to one sample, sequenced in a study of radiotherapy plus CTLA-4 blockade in lung cancer. Sequenced by immunoSEQ multiplex PCR; TCRdb stores in-frame clones only, minus some. The data hold roughly 97,000 clones, with about four fifths observed a single time. Sequences were derived from peripheral blood, sampled from a patient treated with radiotherapy plus ipilimumab. The source is a human donor with non-small cell lung cancer who had a partial response to radiotherapy plus ipilimumab. Some clones in this sample may be carry-over from other donors' samples.

This chain links TRBV5-1 with TRBJ2-2; possibly TRBD2 for D (5 bases). Germline lookup yields CDR1 SGHRS and CDR2 YFSETQ. The CDR3 sequence is 14 residues long. V lost 6 bases and J lost 1, with 10 bases in between. The CDR3: CASTRGQNTGELFF. The CDR3 DNA reads TGCGCCAGCACCCGCGGGCAGAACACCGGGGAGCTGTTTTTT.

This clone was observed a few times. Its ends do not fully match the called genes, so a read error is possible. The V call is TRBV11-2, the J call TRBJ2-7, with D unclear. The germline V gene encodes CDR1 SGHAT and CDR2 FQNNGV. There are 12 residues in the CDR3. The CDR3 DNA reads as TGTGCCAGCAGCTTAGGGAGCTCCTTATCCAACTTC. It is translated as CASSLGSSLSNF.

Comment on this clone: One end of the junction varies from germline; a read error may be responsible. The rearrangement joins TRBV5-4 to TRBJ2-2; D gene ambiguous. CDR1 and CDR2 from the germline V gene are SGHNT and YYREEE (reference sequence). This CDR3 is 13 amino acids long. The CDR3 sequence: CAGSARRTGELFF. The CDR3 nucleotides are TGTGCCGGCAGCGCTCGTAGAACCGGGGAGCTGTTTTTT. Drawing the rest from reference TRBV5-4 and TRBJ2-2, the complete variable domain is ETGVTQSPTHLIKTRGQQVTLRCSSQSGHNTVSWYQQALGQGPQFIFQYYREEENGRGNFPPRFSGLQFPNYSSELNVNALELDDSALYLCAGSARRTGELFFGEGSRLTVL.

The gene calls are TRBV5-4 and TRBJ2-5; 8 bases agree with TRBD2. V shed 1 base, J shed 5 bases, and the junction held 4 bases outside the gene matches. This CDR3 is built from 14 residues. CDR1 is SGHNT and CDR2 is YYREEE in the germline V gene (reference sequence). CDR3 bases: TGTGCCAGCAGCTTGCGGGGGGGCCTGGAGACCCAGTACTTC. Translation: CASSLRGGLETQYF.

The chain has TRBV7-8 and TRBJ2-5; D possibly corresponds to TRBD2 (6 bases). The CDR3 has 15 amino acids. The V end lost 3 bases, the J end lost 2 bases, and 13 bases lay between the germline ends. The germline V gene encodes CDR1 SGHVS and CDR2 FQNEAQ. Written as DNA, the CDR3 is TGTGCCAGCAGCTTGGGTGGGGGGAGTCAAGAGACCCAGTACTTC. Encoded protein: CASSLGGGSQETQYF.

The rearrangement uses TRBV5-1 and TRBJ2-5; D remains ambiguous. The closer fit of TRBJ2-7 to the DNA end suggests the J call may be wrong. Germline assignment: CDR1 SGHRS and CDR2 YFSETQ. The CDR3 covers 12 residues. This CDR3 is CASSLGAHEQYF. DNA for the CDR3: TGCGCCAGCAGCTTGGGCGCCCACGAGCAGTACTTC.

V usage is TRBV18 and J usage is TRBJ2-2, with 11 bases aligning to TRBD2. V lost 0 bases and J lost 7; bases outside the gene matches: 7. The CDR3 contains 17 residues. The germline gives CDR1 KGHSH, CDR2 LQKENI. As DNA, the CDR3 is TGTGCCAGCTCACCACCCGTACTAGCGGGAGTGAGCGGGGAGCTGTTTTTT. This translates into CASSPPVLAGVSGELFF.

This chain uses TRBV5-5 with TRBJ2-7, with 9 bases aligning to TRBD1. V lost 4 bases to trimming and J lost 1 base; unmatched junction nucleotides: 3. The CDR3 sequence is 14 residues long. The germline CDR1 and CDR2 sequences are SGHKS and YYEKEE (reference sequence). The CDR3: CASSTGTGSYEQYF. CDR3 nucleotide sequence: TGTGCCAGCAGCACCGGGACAGGGTCCTACGAGCAGTACTTC.

The chain combines TRBV2 with TRBJ1-2; 7 positions match TRBD1. This CDR3 has 16 amino acids. Losses at the gene ends were 3 bases for V and 1 base for J; bases not matched to a gene: 8. The germline CDR1 and CDR2 sequences are SNHLY and FYNNEI. The CDR3 spells CASSDLRDRDNYGYTF. The DNA of the CDR3 is TGTGCCAGCAGTGACCTCCGAGACAGGGATAACTATGGCTACACCTTC.

This chain connects TRBV5-1 to TRBJ2-7; 11 bases align to TRBD1. The CDR3 runs to 14 residues. Per germline, CDR1 SGHRS and CDR2 YFSETQ. The J segment lost 6 bases and the V segment lost 7 bases, leaving 9 bases of the junction unmatched. CDR3: CASRGGTGGVEQYF. In DNA form, the CDR3 reads TGCGCCAGCCGCGGGGGGACAGGGGGTGTCGAGCAGTACTTC.

CDR3 DNA: TGTGCCAGCAGCCTTCAGAGGGGAGGGACGCCCCAGCATTTT. Protein sequence: CASSLQRGGTPQHF. This chain links TRBV7-4 with TRBJ1-5, with D perhaps TRBD1 (5 bases). The CDR3 consists of 14 residues. Trimming shortened V by 5 bases and J by 9 bases, and 17 bases separated the two germline ends. Germline CDR1 SGHVT, CDR2 SQSDAQ.